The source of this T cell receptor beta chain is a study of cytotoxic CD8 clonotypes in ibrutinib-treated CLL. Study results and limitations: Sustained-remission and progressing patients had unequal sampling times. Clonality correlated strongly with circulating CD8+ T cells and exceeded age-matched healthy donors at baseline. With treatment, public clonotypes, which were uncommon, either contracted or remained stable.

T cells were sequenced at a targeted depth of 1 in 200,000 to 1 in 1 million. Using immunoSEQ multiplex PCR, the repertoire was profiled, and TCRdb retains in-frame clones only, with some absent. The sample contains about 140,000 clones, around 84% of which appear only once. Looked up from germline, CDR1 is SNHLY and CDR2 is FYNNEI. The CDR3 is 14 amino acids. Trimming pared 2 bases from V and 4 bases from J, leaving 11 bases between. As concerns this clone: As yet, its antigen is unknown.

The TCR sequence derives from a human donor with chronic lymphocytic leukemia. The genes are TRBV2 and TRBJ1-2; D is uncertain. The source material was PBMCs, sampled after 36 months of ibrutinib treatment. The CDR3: CASSEPSQSYGYTF. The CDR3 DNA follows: TGTGCCAGCAGTGAACCCTCCCAGAGCTATGGCTACACCTTC.